The 26 T cell receptor beta chains below come from one sample, sequenced in a study of radiation and T cells in renal cell carcinoma. Profiling relied on immunoSEQ multiplex PCR, and the TCRdb table lists in-frame clones only, not all of them. This repertoire shows some 120,000 clones, about four fifths found once; its top ten account for less than 3.5%. Time point: baseline pretreatment blood. Treatment noted: 15 Gy SBRT to primary tumor, nephrectomy 4 weeks later. Sequences were derived from blood, sampled from a patient whose treatment included radiotherapy and nephrectomy. These TCRs come from an older woman with renal cell carcinoma.

This rearrangement joins TRBV18 to TRBJ2-3, with D uncertain. CDR1 KGHSH and CDR2 LQKENI come from the germline V gene. CDR3 length: 13 residues. V was shortened by 2 bases and J by 1 base, with 4 bases between the two germline ends. The CDR3 nucleotides read TGTGCCAGCTCACCAAGCCGCACAGATACGCAGTATTTT. Translating it yields CASSPSRTDTQYF.

As for this clone: At one end, the junction sequence differs from germline, possibly due to a read error. The gene calls are TRBV29-1 and TRBJ2-7; a possible D gene is TRBD1 (6 bases). The length of the CDR3 is 14 residues. Germline CDR1 is SQVTM and CDR2 is ANQGSEA. In nucleotides, the CDR3 is TGCAGTGTTGCGCGAGACAGGTCTTCCTACGAGCAGTACTTC. It translates to CSVARDRSSYEQYF.

The chain couples TRBV9 to TRBJ1-2; D not certain. From germline, CDR1 is SGDLS and CDR2 YYNGEE. The CDR3 has 14 residues. Trimming removed 0 bases at V and 1 base at J, with 7 bases between. The CDR3 here is CASSVANSNYGYTF. DNA for the CDR3: TGTGCCAGCAGCGTAGCGAACAGTAACTATGGCTACACCTTC.

The V and J genes are TRBV19 and TRBJ1-5, with a possible D match to TRBD1 (5 bases). The CDR3 runs 15 residues. The germline gives CDR1 LNHDA, CDR2 SQIVND (reference sequence). The V gene lost 2 bases and the J gene lost 5 bases, with 13 bases spanning the gap. The CDR3 coding sequence is TGTGCCAGTAGTATATCGGGACGCCTCGATCAGCCCCAGCATTTT. Its protein product is CASSISGRLDQPQHF.

In this sample, this clone turned up a few times. Here the CDR3 reads CASSPRQGTNTEAFF. In nucleotides, the CDR3 is TGTGCCAGTAGTCCAAGACAGGGGACGAACACTGAAGCTTTCTTT. The rearrangement links TRBV19 to TRBJ1-1; 8 bases line up with TRBD1. This CDR3 spans 15 amino acids. Germline V gives CDR1 LNHDA, CDR2 SQIVND (reference sequence). Trimming removed 5 bases from V and 1 base from J; junction bases left unmatched: 6.

Details on this clone: An end of the junction does not agree with germline; a read error may underlie this. Other nucleotide sequences in the sample specify the same CDR3. V gene TRBV18 combines with J gene TRBJ2-5; D gene uncertain. The CDR3 covers 15 residues. Germline-derived CDR1 and CDR2 are KGHSH and LQKENI. The chain's CDR3 is CASSPRAEYGETQYF. The CDR3 coding sequence is TGTGCTAGCTCACCACGAGCCGAGTATGGAGAGACCCAGTACTTC.

CDR3 sequence: CASSLSPGAGTEAFF. In DNA, the CDR3 is TGTGCCAGCAGTTTATCGCCCGGGGCGGGCACTGAAGCTTTCTTT. The chain uses TRBV27 and TRBJ1-1; a possible D gene is TRBD1 (5 bases). The CDR3 extends over 15 amino acids. In germline, CDR1 is MNHEY, CDR2 SMNVEV (reference sequence). V lost 0 bases, J lost 4 bases, and 12 bases lay in between.

The genes are TRBV7-3 and TRBJ1-2, with D hard to call. Trimming shortened V by 5 bases and J by 3 bases, and 16 bases separated the two germline ends. This CDR3 is 15 amino acids long. The germline gives CDR1 SGHTA, CDR2 FQGTGA. The CDR3: CASSPTGPGDYGYTF. CDR3 nucleotides: TGTGCCAGCAGCCCTACCGGGCCCGGGGACTATGGCTACACCTTC. Complete variable domain (other parts from reference TRBV7-3 and TRBJ1-2): GAGVSQTPSNKVTEKGKYVELRCDPISGHTALYWYRQSLGQGPEFLIYFQGTGAADDSGLPNDRFFAVRPEGSVSTLKIQRTERGDSAVYLCASSPTGPGDYGYTFGSGTRLTVV.

The chain has TRBV28 and TRBJ1-3; possible D gene TRBD1, 6 bases. Trimming stripped 6 bases from V and 4 bases from J, with 10 bases between. The CDR3 sequence is 13 residues long. Germline CDR1 is MDHEN and CDR2 is SYDVKM. The CDR3 region is CASRITGGNTIYF. CDR3 coding DNA: TGTGCCAGCAGGATCACAGGGGGAAACACCATATATTTT.

In DNA form, the CDR3 reads TGTGCCATCAGTCCCAGTGGGGCCACAGATACGCAGTATTTT. Its translation is CAISPSGATDTQYF. The gene calls are TRBV10-3 and TRBJ2-3, with a tentative D call TRBD1 (5 bases). CDR3 length equals 14 residues. V lost 5 bases and J lost 2, with 11 bases in between. Germline CDR1 reads ENHRY; CDR2 reads SYGVKD.

This CDR3 reads CAWSVEGHASYTF. The CDR3 region has the DNA TGTGCCTGGAGTGTGGAGGGACACGCGAGCTACACCTTC. V and J are TRBV30 and TRBJ1-2, with D possibly TRBD1 on 6 matching bases. From germline, CDR1 is GTSNPN and CDR2 SVGIG (reference sequence). Trimming stripped 0 bases from V and 9 bases from J, with 14 bases between. The CDR3 sequence is 13 residues long.

The chain couples TRBV7-6 to TRBJ1-6; possibly TRBD1 for D (6 bases). Germline lookup yields CDR1 SGHVS and CDR2 FNYEAQ. The V end lost 1 base, the J end lost 7 bases, and 14 bases lay between the germline ends. The CDR3 runs 16 residues. CDR3 amino acids: CASSLGSTGWNSPLHF. CDR3 in DNA: TGTGCCAGCAGCTTAGGTAGTACAGGGTGGAATTCACCCCTCCACTTT.

In DNA form, the CDR3 reads TGTGCCTGTCACAGGGGTGGCTACACCTTC. The encoded protein is CACHRGGYTF. The genes are TRBV30 and TRBJ1-2; 7 bases are shared with TRBD1. This CDR3 comprises 10 residues. Germline lookup yields CDR1 GTSNPN and CDR2 SVGIG (reference sequence). The trim removed 6 bases at V and 7 bases at J, leaving 2 bases unmatched.

The chain uses TRBV29-1 and TRBJ1-2, with unresolved D. Germline loops: CDR1 SQVTM, CDR2 ANQGSEA. CDR3 size: 11 residues. Between the trimmed V and J ends, which lost 6 bases and 5 bases, there was a span of 10 bases. CDR3 in DNA: TGCAGCGTCTACCGGGAATATGGCTACACCTTC. Amino acid sequence: CSVYREYGYTF.

This rearrangement joins TRBV2 to TRBJ1-1; TRBD1 might be the D (6 bases). Between the trimmed V and J ends, which lost 6 bases and 7 bases, there was a span of 12 bases. The CDR3 contains 12 residues. Germline V gene lookup returns CDR1 SNHLY and CDR2 FYNNEI. CDR3 sequence reads: CASSNGRGEAFF. CDR3 in DNA: TGTGCCAGCAGCAACGGCAGGGGTGAAGCTTTCTTT.

This clone has just a few counts. The chain has TRBV6-5 and TRBJ1-1; TRBD1 might be the D (6 bases). The CDR3 consists of 15 residues. Trimming removed 8 bases from V and 1 base from J, with 17 bases in between. Looked up from germline, CDR1 is MNHEY and CDR2 is SVGAGI. CDR3 residues: CASHKVGGWNTEAFF. CDR3 in DNA: TGTGCCAGCCATAAAGTGGGGGGCTGGAACACTGAAGCTTTCTTT.

This chain joins TRBV7-4 and TRBJ2-7; D is possibly TRBD1 (5 bases). The V gene's germline CDR1 is SGHVT and CDR2 SQSDAQ. The CDR3 consists of 15 residues. V was pared by 4 bases and J by 0 bases, with 13 bases between. CDR3 nucleotide sequence: TGTGCCAGCAGCTCAACAGGAATTCTCTCCTACGAGCAGTACTTC. This translates into CASSSTGILSYEQYF.

This clone was recorded once. The chain joins TRBV7-9 to TRBJ1-2, with no clear D. V lost 4 bases and J lost 2, with 14 bases in between. Germline V gene data show CDR1 as SEHNR and CDR2 as FQNEAQ (reference sequence). This CDR3 spans 15 amino acids. CDR3 sequence (DNA): TGTGCCAGCAGCTCAGGATCTTTCCAAAACTATGGCTACACCTTC. This gives the protein CASSSGSFQNYGYTF.

The V call is TRBV6-6, the J call TRBJ2-7; D remains ambiguous. This CDR3 is built from 13 residues. Germline CDR1 and CDR2: MNHNY and SVGAGI (reference sequence). V was clipped by 7 bases and J by 5 bases, with 15 bases between them. CDR3: CASTQVPSNEQYF. In nucleotides, the CDR3 is TGTGCCAGCACCCAGGTCCCGTCTAACGAGCAGTACTTC.

This clone was seen a handful of times. V usage is TRBV6-6 and J usage is TRBJ2-2; D remains ambiguous. V was trimmed by 3 bases and J by 7 bases, leaving 3 bases between them. Germline values: CDR1 MNHNY, CDR2 SVGAGI (reference sequence). The CDR3 sequence is 11 residues long. The CDR3 DNA follows: TGTGCCAGCAGTTATGACGGGGAGCTGTTTTTT. Its translation: CASSYDGELFF.

The chain combines TRBV29-1 with TRBJ2-2, with D possibly TRBD1 on 9 matching bases. The CDR3 is made up of 15 amino acids. V was shortened by 6 bases and J by 1 base, with 15 bases between the two germline ends. CDR1 is SQVTM, CDR2 ANQGSEA, per germline. In DNA, the CDR3 is TGCAGCGTCGGGGGGGGACAGGGGAACACCGGGGAGCTGTTTTTT. Amino acid sequence: CSVGGGQGNTGELFF.

The chain employs TRBV5-1 and TRBJ2-7; TRBD2 agrees at 8 bases. CDR3 length: 12 residues. The V segment lost 4 bases and the J segment 7 bases; nucleotides outside the gene matches: 4. CDR1 is SGHRS, CDR2 YFSETQ, per germline. The CDR3 coding sequence is TGCGCCAGCAGCGAACCGGGGGGGGAGCAGTACTTC. This sequence encodes CASSEPGGEQYF.

The J gene is TRBJ1-2, the V gene TRBV28, with a weak D call TRBD1 (5 bases). Germline values: CDR1 MDHEN, CDR2 SYDVKM. The CDR3 totals 15 residues. The V gene lost 1 base and the J gene lost 2 bases, with 11 bases spanning the gap. CDR3 in amino acids: CASSLLGEGNYGYTF. DNA for the CDR3: TGTGCCAGCAGTTTATTAGGGGAGGGGAACTATGGCTACACCTTC.

This chain links TRBV5-1 with TRBJ2-5, with no clear D. The V gene's germline CDR1 is SGHRS and CDR2 YFSETQ. The V gene lost 0 bases and the J gene lost 2 bases, with 11 bases spanning the gap. There are 15 residues in the CDR3. The CDR3 sequence is CASSLEAGPQETQYF. CDR3 in DNA: TGCGCCAGCAGCTTGGAGGCAGGACCTCAAGAGACCCAGTACTTC.

The chain couples TRBV27 to TRBJ2-3, with unresolved D. The CDR3 has 14 residues. Germline values: CDR1 MNHEY, CDR2 SMNVEV (reference sequence). Trimming removed 1 base from V and 2 bases from J, with 7 bases in between. This chain's CDR3 is CASSLFIDTDTQYF. The CDR3 region has the DNA TGTGCCAGCAGTTTATTTATAGACACAGATACGCAGTATTTT.

V is TRBV6-1 and J is TRBJ1-1; TRBD1 might be the D (5 bases). Trimming took 0 bases from V and 7 from J, leaving 12 bases between them. This CDR3 region has 14 residues. Per germline, CDR1 MNHNS and CDR2 SASEGT. The chain's CDR3 is CASSEAGGMNEAFF. Here the CDR3 DNA reads TGTGCCAGCAGTGAAGCCGGGGGAATGAATGAAGCTTTCTTT.